This entry concerns a single T cell receptor (beta chain). One entry per CDR3 protein results from TCRdb running MiXCR on the RT-PCR reads. The repertoire includes more than 550,000 distinct CDR3 sequences, 11% to 15% of them detected once, and 3% to 4.5% sits in the top ten. Germline V gene lookup returns CDR1 SQVTM and CDR2 ANQGSEA. Trimming removed 5 bases from V and 5 bases from J, with 24 bases in between. The length of the CDR3 is 16 residues. The sequenced material came from memory CD4+ T cells from blood. This receptor was taken from a female donor in good health, serving as a healthy control. V and J are TRBV29-1 and TRBJ1-2; weak D call: TRBD1 (6 bases). The CDR3 sequence is CSVQGYGGQRGYGYTF. CDR3 DNA: TGCAGCGTTCAAGGGTATGGGGGGCAGCGTGGGTATGGCTACACCTTC.